This TCR beta chain was captured in a study of CD8+ T cells in alopecia areata. Study-level points and caveats: Any link of baseline CD8+ expansion to response, resting on one nonresponder, remains uncertain.

Sequencing templates came from extracted RNA that was reverse transcribed into cDNA. Clones were read by immunoSEQ multiplex PCR, and TCRdb kept only the in-frame ones, dropping some. The sample consists of a few hundred thousand clones, roughly 44% of them appearing once. Treatment of the sample: oral pan-JAK inhibitor, 5-10 mg twice daily. Collected material from alopecia areata patients comprised lesional scalp punch biopsies and peripheral blood. This clone came up once. No antigen is known for it. The sequencing used CD4+ T cells sorted from blood, collected around week 36, from a patient treated with tofacitinib. This receptor was obtained from a human donor with alopecia areata.

The chain's CDR3 is CASSLDGSNRNYGYTF. Here the CDR3 DNA reads TGTGCCAGCAGCTTGGATGGCAGTAATAGGAACTATGGCTACACCTTC. The chain recombines TRBV5-4 with TRBJ1-2; D uncertain. The CDR3 totals 16 residues. Per the germline V gene, CDR1 is SGHNT and CDR2 is YYREEE (reference sequence). V lost 0 bases and J lost 2, with 14 bases in between.